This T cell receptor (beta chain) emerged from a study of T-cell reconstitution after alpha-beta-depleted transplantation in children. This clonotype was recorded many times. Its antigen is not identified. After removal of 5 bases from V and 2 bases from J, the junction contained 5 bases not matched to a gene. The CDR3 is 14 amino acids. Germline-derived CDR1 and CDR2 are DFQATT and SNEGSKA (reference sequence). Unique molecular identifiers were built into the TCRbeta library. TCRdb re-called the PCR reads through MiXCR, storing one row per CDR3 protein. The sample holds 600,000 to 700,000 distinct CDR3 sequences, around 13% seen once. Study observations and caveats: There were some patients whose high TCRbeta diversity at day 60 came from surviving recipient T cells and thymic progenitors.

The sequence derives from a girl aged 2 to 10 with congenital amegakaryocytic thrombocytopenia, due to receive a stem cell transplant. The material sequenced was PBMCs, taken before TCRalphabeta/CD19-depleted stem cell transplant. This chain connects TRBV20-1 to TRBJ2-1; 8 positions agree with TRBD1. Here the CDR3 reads CSASRTGPYNEQFF. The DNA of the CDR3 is TGCAGTGCTTCCCGGACAGGGCCCTACAATGAGCAGTTCTTC.